Listed below are T cell receptor beta chains from one sample, sequenced in a study of blood T cells in healthy people across ages. Using its own MiXCR run on the 5' RACE reads, TCRdb lists one record per CDR3 protein. The sample contains hundreds of thousands of distinct CDR3 sequences, around 30% of which appear only once. Sequencing was done on a sample of blood. These receptor sequences come from a woman at least 80 years old in good health. CDR3s include the opening cysteine and the closing phenylalanine or tryptophan. The D gene is left open where the match is weak. Only part of the rows carry a size: once, few, many, or a class if the clone is expanded.

j_call clone_size v_call d_call cdr3_nt cdr3_aa
TRBJ1-2 many TRBV6-5 - TGTGCCACATGTCAGGGCGGGATTAACTATGGCTACACCTTC CATCQGGINYGYTF
TRBJ2-1 - TRBV20-1 - TGCAGTGCTAGAGATCTTCGGAAACAGCTGAACAATGAGCAGTTCTTC CSARDLRKQLNNEQFF
TRBJ2-5 many TRBV7-6 - TGTGCCAGCAGCTCGACAAGAAAAGAGACCCAGTACTTC CASSSTRKETQYF
TRBJ2-7 - TRBV5-1 - TGCGCCAGCAGCTCCAGGATTACCTACGAGCAGTACTTC CASSSRITYEQYF
TRBJ1-5 - TRBV20-1 TRBD1 TGCAGTGCTAGATCAGGGGGGCAACGGCCCCAGCATTTT CSARSGGQRPQHF
TRBJ1-2 - TRBV2 - TGTGCCAGCAGGGTGAAGAGAACTAACTATGGCTACACCTTC CASRVKRTNYGYTF
TRBJ2-1 many TRBV5-4 TRBD2 TGTGCCAGCAGCTTGTTGCCAGCGGGGGTACGCTCCTACAATGAGCAGTTCTTC CASSLLPAGVRSYNEQFF
TRBJ2-1 - TRBV7-3 TRBD2 TGTGCCAGCAGCCTACGACTAGCGGGGGTCAATGAGCAGTTCTTC CASSLRLAGVNEQFF
TRBJ2-3 - TRBV29-1 TRBD2 TGCAGCGTTGATGGGCGGGGGGACACAGATACGCAGTATTTT CSVDGRGDTDTQYF
TRBJ2-3 - TRBV6-5 TRBD1 TGTGCCACCGCGACAGGGGGCACAGATACGCAGTATTTT CATATGGTDTQYF
TRBJ1-1 few TRBV10-3 TRBD1 TGTGCCATCAGTGAGTCATCGGGACAGGGTGACACTGAAGCTTTCTTT CAISESSGQGDTEAFF
TRBJ1-1 - TRBV29-1 - TGCAGCGTTTCTGGGGGGTACACTGAAGCTTTCTTT CSVSGGYTEAFF
TRBJ1-3 few TRBV10-3 - TGTGCCACCGGGGGACAATCCTCTGGAAACACCATATATTTT CATGGQSSGNTIYF
TRBJ2-1 few TRBV18 TRBD2 TGTGCCAGCTCACCAGCGGCACAGGGACTAGGGAATGAGCAGTTCTTC CASSPAAQGLGNEQFF
TRBJ1-1 many TRBV18 - TGTGCCAGCTCCAGGGTGGAGAACACTGAAGCTTTCTTT CASSRVENTEAFF
TRBJ2-1 - TRBV5-1 - TGCGCCAGCAGCTTGGCTAGCCTCGCTGAGCAGTTCTTC CASSLASLAEQFF
TRBJ2-7 - TRBV5-1 - TGCGCCAGCAGCTCCTCGGCAGGGACCCACGAGCAGTACTTC CASSSSAGTHEQYF
TRBJ2-1 many TRBV4-3 - TGCGCCAGCAGCCAAGTGGGGCGCCAATCCTACAATGAGCAGTTCTTC CASSQVGRQSYNEQFF
TRBJ1-1 - TRBV7-9 TRBD1 TGTGCCAGCAGCGCCGCGACAGGGGGCAGGTACACTGAAGCTTTCTTT CASSAATGGRYTEAFF
TRBJ2-7 - TRBV6-1 TRBD1 TGTGCCAGCAGCAACGGACAGGGACTGCCGAACGAGCAGTACTTC CASSNGQGLPNEQYF
TRBJ2-1 - TRBV11-2 - TGTGCCAGCAGCTTAGGGACCCCTATCAGTGAGCAGTTCTTC CASSLGTPISEQFF
TRBJ2-7 many TRBV2 - TGTGCCAGCAGTGAAAGGGGACACCCGCTGGAAGAGCAGTACTTC CASSERGHPLEEQYF
TRBJ2-5 many TRBV5-1 TRBD1 TGCGCCAGCAGCTTGGGGGGACAGGGCTTGAAGACCCAGTACTTC CASSLGGQGLKTQYF
TRBJ2-3 many TRBV12-3/TRBV12-4 - TGTGCCAGCAGCCGGGATGATACGCAGTATTTT CASSRDDTQYF
TRBJ2-1 - TRBV20-1 - TGCAGTGCTAGTCGGGGGAGCTCCTACAATGAGCAGTGCTTC CSASRGSSYNEQCF
TRBJ2-5 many TRBV20-1 TRBD2 TGCAGTGCTAGAGATTGGGCTAGCGGGGGGGTGAAGACCCAGTACTTC CSARDWASGGVKTQYF
TRBJ2-5 few TRBV7-8 - TGTGCCAGCAGCTTACGGCGGGACCGTGAGACCCAGTACTTC CASSLRRDRETQYF
TRBJ2-3 many TRBV24-1 TRBD2 TGTGCCACCAGTACTAGCGGGGGACCTCATGGTACGCAGTATTTT CATSTSGGPHGTQYF
TRBJ1-5 many TRBV4-3 - TGCGCCAGCAGCCGAGGCGAAGGGCGGCCCCAGCATTTT CASSRGEGRPQHF
TRBJ2-7 - TRBV7-8 - TGTGCCAGCAGCGCCTTAAGGAACTACGAGCAGTACTTC CASSALRNYEQYF
TRBJ2-3 - TRBV18 - TGTACCAGCTCACTCAGTCCCGGGACGTTGTCAGATACGCAGTATTTT CTSSLSPGTLSDTQYF
TRBJ2-3 many TRBV24-1 TRBD2 TGTGCCACCAGTGTCCCAGGCGGGGGATTCACAGATACGCAGTATTTT CATSVPGGGFTDTQYF
TRBJ2-5 - TRBV27 - TGTGCCAGCAGTTGGGGGAGGGGGCAAGAGACCCAGTACTTC CASSWGRGQETQYF
TRBJ1-4 few TRBV7-2 - TGTGCCAGCAGCTTTAAGCCAGGGGCAACTAATGAAAAACTGTTTTTT CASSFKPGATNEKLFF
TRBJ1-1 few TRBV6-2/TRBV6-3 - TGTGCCACAATCGACAGGAGTCCTCGAGGGACTGAAGCTTTCTTT CATIDRSPRGTEAFF
TRBJ1-1 - TRBV6-2/TRBV6-3 TRBD1 TGTGCCAGCAGTCGTGCATCCCAGGGGGCCGGCACTGAAGCTTTCTTT CASSRASQGAGTEAFF
TRBJ2-5 many TRBV5-1 TRBD1 TGCGCCAGCAGCTCCGGGGACAGAAAAGAGACCCAGTACTTC CASSSGDRKETQYF
TRBJ1-2 - TRBV4-3 TRBD1 TGCGCCAGCAGCCAATCCACGGGACAGGGTATGGGCGGCTACACCTTC CASSQSTGQGMGGYTF
TRBJ2-7 - TRBV4-2 - TGTGCCAGCAGCCAAGGGTGCCGGGACTCCTCGTACGAGCAGTACTTC CASSQGCRDSSYEQYF
TRBJ2-7 many TRBV7-9 - TGTGCCAGCAGCTTACCCCCCGGGGACCCCTACGAGCAGTACTTC CASSLPPGDPYEQYF
TRBJ1-5 many TRBV5-1 TRBD1 TGCGCCAGCAGCGTGGGGGACAGGGTGAATCAGCCCCAGCATTTT CASSVGDRVNQPQHF
TRBJ1-6 few TRBV7-6 - TGTGCCAGCAACCCGGGGTTTGGGTCACCCCTCCACTTT CASNPGFGSPLHF
TRBJ2-4 many TRBV6-2/TRBV6-3 - TGTGCCAGCAGAGAAGACAGTGTAGCCAAAAACATTCAGTACTTC CASREDSVAKNIQYF
TRBJ2-1 once TRBV7-3 - TGTGCCAGCAGCCAGACTTCCCCGGGAGAGCAGTTCTTC CASSQTSPGEQFF
TRBJ2-1 many TRBV20-1 - TGCAGTGCACCCCGTGGGGGGCTTCGGGATGAGCAGTTCTTC CSAPRGGLRDEQFF
TRBJ1-6 - TRBV10-3 - TGTGCCATCAGTGAAGACAACTATTCACCCCTCCACTTT CAISEDNYSPLHF
TRBJ1-1 - TRBV7-2 TRBD1 TGTGCCAGCAGCTTAGTTGGGACAGGGGGGTTGAACACTGAAGCTTTCTTT CASSLVGTGGLNTEAFF
TRBJ2-1 many TRBV5-1 TRBD1 TGCGCCAGCAGCTTGGACAGGACAGGGTTCGTCCACAATGAGCAGTTCTTC CASSLDRTGFVHNEQFF
TRBJ1-4 - TRBV15 TRBD1 TGTGCCACCAGCAGGACAGGGTTTGGGGAAAAACTGTTTTTT CATSRTGFGEKLFF
TRBJ2-7 - TRBV19 TRBD1 TGTGCCAGTAGTATCCTACCGGGACAGGGAATCTACGAGCAGTACTTC CASSILPGQGIYEQYF
TRBJ1-2 - TRBV6-2/TRBV6-3 TRBD1 TGTGCCAGCAGCGCTTTGAGACGCCTGACAGGGAATCTCTATGGCTACACCTTC CASSALRRLTGNLYGYTF
TRBJ2-3 - TRBV12-3/TRBV12-4 - TGTGCCAGCTCCTGGGGCTCGACCCTAAGCGCAGATACGCAGTATTTT CASSWGSTLSADTQYF
TRBJ2-1 - TRBV20-1 TRBD2 TGCAGTGCTAGAGATTGGCGGGGGGGTAGGAATGAGCAGTTCTTC CSARDWRGGRNEQFF
TRBJ2-3 - TRBV11-2 - TGTGCCAGCAGCTCTCGGGGGGCCACGACAGATACGCAGTATTTT CASSSRGATTDTQYF
TRBJ2-1 many TRBV7-9 - TGTGCCAGCAGCTTAGGGGACACCCGTGATGAGCAGTTCTTC CASSLGDTRDEQFF
TRBJ1-3 - TRBV28 - TGTGCCAGCAGTGTGTTTGGGTCCACCCTAGGAAACACCATATATTTT CASSVFGSTLGNTIYF
TRBJ2-7 once TRBV28 TRBD2 TGTGCCAGCAGCCTCAGCGGGGGCTTCAGCTCCTACAATGAGCAGTACTTC CASSLSGGFSSYNEQYF
TRBJ2-3 - TRBV7-8 TRBD2 TGTGCCAGCAGCCACTTACCGGGACTAGCGGGGGGTCGGACAGATACGCAGTATTTT CASSHLPGLAGGRTDTQYF
TRBJ2-1 many TRBV6-5 TRBD2 TGTGCCAGCAGTTACCGCACCGGGACTAGCGGGGTTCAGAACTACAATGAGCAGTTCTTC CASSYRTGTSGVQNYNEQFF